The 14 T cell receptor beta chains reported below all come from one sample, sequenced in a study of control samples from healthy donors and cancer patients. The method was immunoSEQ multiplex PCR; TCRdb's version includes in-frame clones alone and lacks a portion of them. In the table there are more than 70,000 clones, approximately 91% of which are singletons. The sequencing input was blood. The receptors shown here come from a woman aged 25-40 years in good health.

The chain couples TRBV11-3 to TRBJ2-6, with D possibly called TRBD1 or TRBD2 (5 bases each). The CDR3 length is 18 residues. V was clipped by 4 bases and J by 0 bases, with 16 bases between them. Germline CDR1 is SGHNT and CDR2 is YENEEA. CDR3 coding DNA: TGTGCCAGCAGCTCGGCGGGCTCAGGGAACTCTGGGGCCAACGTCCTGACTTTC. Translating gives CASSSAGSGNSGANVLTF.

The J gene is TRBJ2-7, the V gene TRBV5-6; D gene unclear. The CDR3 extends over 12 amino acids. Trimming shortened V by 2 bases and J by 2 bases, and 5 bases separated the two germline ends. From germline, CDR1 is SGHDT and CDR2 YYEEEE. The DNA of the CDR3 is TGTGCCAGCAGCTTAGCTACCTACGAGCAGTACTTC. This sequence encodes CASSLATYEQYF.

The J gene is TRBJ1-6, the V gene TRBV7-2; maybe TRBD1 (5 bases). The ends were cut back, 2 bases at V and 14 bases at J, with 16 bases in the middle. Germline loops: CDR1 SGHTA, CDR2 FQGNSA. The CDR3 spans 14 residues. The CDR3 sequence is CASSLRTRQPALHF. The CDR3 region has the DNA TGTGCCAGCAGCTTAAGAACCCGACAGCCAGCCCTCCACTTT. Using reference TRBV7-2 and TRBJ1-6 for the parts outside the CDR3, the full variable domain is GAGVSQSPSNKVTEKGKDVELRCDPISGHTALYWYRQSLGQGLEFLIYFQGNSAPDKSGLPSDRFSAERTGGSVSTLTIQRTQQEDSAVYLCASSLRTRQPALHFGNGTRLTVT.

Here the CDR3 reads CASSLSGMGETQYF. CDR3 nucleotides: TGCGCCAGCAGCTTGTCAGGGATGGGAGAGACCCAGTACTTC. The chain employs TRBV5-1 and TRBJ2-5; D might be TRBD1 (5 bases). The germline gives CDR1 SGHRS, CDR2 YFSETQ. This CDR3 has 14 amino acids. V shed 1 base and J shed 4 bases, with 11 bases lying between them.

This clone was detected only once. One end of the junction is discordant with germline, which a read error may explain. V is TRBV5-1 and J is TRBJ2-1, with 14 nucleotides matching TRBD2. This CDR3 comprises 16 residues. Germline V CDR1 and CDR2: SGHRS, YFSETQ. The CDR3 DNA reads TGCGCCCGCAGCAGGGGGACTAGCGGGGGCTACAATGAGCAGTTCTTC. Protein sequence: CARSRGTSGGYNEQFF.

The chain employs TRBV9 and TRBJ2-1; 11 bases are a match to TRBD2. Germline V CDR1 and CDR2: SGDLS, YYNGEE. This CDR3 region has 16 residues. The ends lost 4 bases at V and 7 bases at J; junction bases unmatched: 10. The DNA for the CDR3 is TGTGCCAGCAGCCCCCTCACTAGCGGGAGTAGGAATGAGCAGTTCTTC. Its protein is CASSPLTSGSRNEQFF.

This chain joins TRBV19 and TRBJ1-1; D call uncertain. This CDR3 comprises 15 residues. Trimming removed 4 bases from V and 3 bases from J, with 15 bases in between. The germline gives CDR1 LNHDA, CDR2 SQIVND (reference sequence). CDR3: CASSRGGNLHTEAFF. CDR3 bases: TGTGCCAGTAGTAGGGGAGGTAATCTGCACACTGAAGCTTTCTTT.

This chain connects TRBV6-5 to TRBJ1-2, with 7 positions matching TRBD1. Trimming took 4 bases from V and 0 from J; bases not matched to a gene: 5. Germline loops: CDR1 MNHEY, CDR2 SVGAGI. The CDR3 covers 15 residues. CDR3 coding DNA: TGTGCCAGCAGTTTGGGGACAGCTCCTAACTATGGCTACACCTTC. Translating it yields CASSLGTAPNYGYTF.

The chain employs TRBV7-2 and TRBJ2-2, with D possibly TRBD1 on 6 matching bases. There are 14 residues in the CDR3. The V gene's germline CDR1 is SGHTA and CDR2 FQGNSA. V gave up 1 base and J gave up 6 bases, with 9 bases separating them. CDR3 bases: TGTGCCAGCAGCTTAGTCTGGGGGCCCGGGGAGCTGTTTTTT. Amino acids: CASSLVWGPGELFF.

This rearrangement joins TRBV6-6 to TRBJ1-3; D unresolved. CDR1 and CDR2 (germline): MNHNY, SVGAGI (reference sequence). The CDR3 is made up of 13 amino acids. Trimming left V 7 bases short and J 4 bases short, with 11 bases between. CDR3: CASKGPGGNTIYF. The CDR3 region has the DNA TGTGCCAGCAAGGGCCCCGGCGGAAACACCATATATTTT.

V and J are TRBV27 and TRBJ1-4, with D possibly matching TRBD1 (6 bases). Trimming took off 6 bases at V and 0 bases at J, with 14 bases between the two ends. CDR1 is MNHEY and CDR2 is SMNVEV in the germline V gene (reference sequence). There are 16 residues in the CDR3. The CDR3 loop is CASRPLRGATNEKLFF. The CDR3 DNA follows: TGTGCCAGCAGACCCTTAAGGGGGGCAACTAATGAAAAACTGTTTTTT.

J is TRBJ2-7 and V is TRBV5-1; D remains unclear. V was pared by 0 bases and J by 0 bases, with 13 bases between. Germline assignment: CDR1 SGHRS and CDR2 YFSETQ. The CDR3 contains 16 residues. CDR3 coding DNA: TGCGCCAGCAGCTTGGGTTTACGCAGCAACTCCTACGAGCAGTACTTC. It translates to CASSLGLRSNSYEQYF.

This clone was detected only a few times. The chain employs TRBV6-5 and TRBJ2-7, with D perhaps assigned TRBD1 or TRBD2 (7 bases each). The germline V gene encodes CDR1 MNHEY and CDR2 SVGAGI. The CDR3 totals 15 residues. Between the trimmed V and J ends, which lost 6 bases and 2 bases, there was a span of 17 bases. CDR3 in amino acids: CASSSGGGGTYEQYF. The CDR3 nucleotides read TGTGCCAGCAGCTCAGGGGGGGGCGGTACCTACGAGCAGTACTTC.

CDR3 loop: CASSGRGGGGYNEQFF. The DNA of the CDR3 is TGTGCCAGCAGTGGTCGAGGGGGAGGCGGCTACAATGAGCAGTTCTTC. The V call is TRBV6-6, the J call TRBJ2-1; D could derive from TRBD1 or TRBD2 (6 bases each). The CDR3 runs 16 residues. V was shortened by 5 bases and J by 3 bases, with 17 bases between the two germline ends. Germline lookup yields CDR1 MNHNY and CDR2 SVGAGI (reference sequence).